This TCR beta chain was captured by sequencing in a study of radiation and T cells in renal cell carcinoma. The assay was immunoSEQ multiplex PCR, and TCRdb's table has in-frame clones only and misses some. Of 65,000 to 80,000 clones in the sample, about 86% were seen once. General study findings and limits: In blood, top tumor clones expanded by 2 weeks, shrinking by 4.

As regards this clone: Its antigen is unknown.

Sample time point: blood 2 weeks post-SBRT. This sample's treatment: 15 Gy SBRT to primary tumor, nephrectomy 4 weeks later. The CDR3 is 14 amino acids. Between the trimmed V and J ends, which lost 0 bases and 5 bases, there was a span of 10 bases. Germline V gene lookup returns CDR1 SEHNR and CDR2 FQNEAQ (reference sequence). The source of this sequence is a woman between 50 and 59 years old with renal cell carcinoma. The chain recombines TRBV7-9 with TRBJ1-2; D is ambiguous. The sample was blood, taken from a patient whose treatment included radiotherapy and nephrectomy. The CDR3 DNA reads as TGTGCCAGCAGCTTAGCCCCCCAGGCGTATGGCTACACCTTC. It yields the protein CASSLAPQAYGYTF.